The present T cell receptor beta chain was sequenced within a study of immune evolution from preneoplasia to lung adenocarcinoma. Concerning this clone: Its matching antigen is unknown.

Study conclusions and caveats: Compared with EGFR-mutant or double wild-type lesions, KRAS-mutant nodules were more clonal.

Clones were sequenced by immunoSEQ multiplex PCR, and TCRdb holds only the in-frame ones, with some missing. The sample has 10,000 to 14,000 clones; approximately 90% are singletons. Resections took place in Japan or China from about 2013 to 2017. Each case's diagnosis was confirmed by two pathologists on H&E. Germline V gene sequence: CDR1 KGHSH, CDR2 LQKENI. This CDR3 spans 14 amino acids. The ends were cut back, 7 bases at V and 1 base at J, with 13 bases in the middle. Specimen: FFPE invasive lung adenocarcinoma tissue. The genes are TRBV18 and TRBJ1-1; no clear D. The sequence derives from a person aged 65-85 years with invasive lung adenocarcinoma. The chain's CDR3 is CASFLQVQNTEAFF. Here the CDR3 DNA reads TGTGCCAGCTTTCTGCAGGTCCAGAACACTGAAGCTTTCTTT.